These 9 T cell receptor beta chains share one sample of origin, sequenced in a study of patients and donors after allogeneic stem cell transplantation. MiXCR, applied by TCRdb to the RT-PCR reads, yields one record per CDR3 protein. The profile shows around 160,000 distinct CDR3 sequences, approximately 31% of them singletons. The specimen sequenced was blood, either unsorted or a sorted T cell fraction (not recorded which). These receptor sequences come from a human donor who was either an allogeneic HSCT recipient or a stem cell or donor lymphocyte infusion donor (not recorded which). It is not recorded whose cells these are; they may come from a transplant donor.

This clonotype was counted a few times. The chain links TRBV28 to TRBJ1-4; the match to TRBD1 covers 8 bases. With 5 bases clipped from V and 8 bases from J, the junction kept 7 bases outside the gene matches. Germline loops: CDR1 MDHEN, CDR2 SYDVKM. CDR3 length: 14 amino acids. The CDR3 DNA reads as TGTGCCAGCAGTACGGGACAGGCGAGCGAAAAACTGTTTTTT. Protein: CASSTGQASEKLFF.

The chain recombines TRBV12-3 or TRBV12-4 with TRBJ1-1; D not certain. The CDR3 length is 12 residues. The ends were cut back, 2 bases at V and 6 bases at J, with 7 bases in the middle. CDR3 sequence: CASSLTMAEAFF. For the CDR3, the DNA is TGTGCCAGCAGTTTAACCATGGCTGAAGCTTTCTTT.

This clonotype was seen a few times. CDR3 sequence reads: CASSQDRTYNEQFF. The CDR3 coding sequence is TGCGCCAGCAGCCAGGACCGTACCTACAATGAGCAGTTCTTC. The chain uses TRBV4-3 and TRBJ2-1; D is uncertain. This CDR3 region has 14 residues. Germline-derived CDR1 and CDR2 are LGHNA and YSLEER. V lost 3 bases and J 2 bases, leaving 8 bases between the germline ends.

This clonotype was detected a few times. The chain has TRBV21-1 and TRBJ2-3; the D call in the table, TRBD2, was not verified against the DNA. TRBV21-1 is labeled a pseudogene. This CDR3 region has 20 residues. The CDR3: CASSKGPTLRLAGVSDTQYF. The CDR3 nucleotides are TGTGCCAGCAGCAAAGGGCCCACTCTTAGACTAGCGGGAGTGTCGGATACGCAGTATTTT.

The J gene is TRBJ2-1, the V gene TRBV5-1, with D maybe TRBD2 (5 bases). The CDR3 totals 11 residues. Looked up from germline, CDR1 is SGHRS and CDR2 is YFSETQ. Trimming cost V 4 bases and J 12 bases, with 11 bases left between them. CDR3 DNA sequence: TGCGCCAGCAGCCAGCTAGCTCGGCAGTTCTTC. Translating it yields CASSQLARQFF.

The chain carries TRBV28 and TRBJ2-7; 9 bases align to TRBD1. Germline CDR1 reads MDHEN; CDR2 reads SYDVKM. V shed 6 bases and J 3 bases; nucleotides not matched to a gene: 6. The CDR3 loop spans 14 amino acids. The CDR3 protein is CASRPGQGYYEQYF. The DNA of the CDR3 is TGTGCCAGCAGACCGGGACAGGGATACTACGAGCAGTACTTC.

This clonotype was recorded a few times. V usage is TRBV5-1 and J usage is TRBJ1-3; a weak D match, TRBD1 (5 bases). Per the germline V gene, CDR1 is SGHRS and CDR2 is YFSETQ. The CDR3 spans 14 residues. V was shortened by 3 bases and J by 4 bases, with 11 bases between the two germline ends. CDR3 region: CASSYGTFGNTIYF. CDR3 bases: TGCGCCAGCAGCTACGGGACTTTCGGAAACACCATATATTTT.

This clonotype was found many times. The V call is TRBV12-3 or TRBV12-4, the J call TRBJ1-2; the match to TRBD1 covers 7 bases. The junction had 8 bases not matched to a gene; V was cut back by 7 bases and J by 0 bases. The CDR3 length is 15 residues. The CDR3 region is CASTTHRGSNYGYTF. The DNA for the CDR3 is TGTGCCAGCACCACTCACAGGGGCTCTAACTATGGCTACACCTTC.

This clonotype occurred a few times. V gene TRBV15 combines with J gene TRBJ2-1; a possible D gene is TRBD2 (5 bases). V shed 6 bases and J shed 3 bases, with 9 bases lying between them. In germline, CDR1 is LNHNV, CDR2 YYDKDF (reference sequence). CDR3 length: 13 residues. The chain's CDR3 is CATRTRDYNEQFF. CDR3 DNA: TGTGCCACCAGGACCCGGGACTACAATGAGCAGTTCTTC.